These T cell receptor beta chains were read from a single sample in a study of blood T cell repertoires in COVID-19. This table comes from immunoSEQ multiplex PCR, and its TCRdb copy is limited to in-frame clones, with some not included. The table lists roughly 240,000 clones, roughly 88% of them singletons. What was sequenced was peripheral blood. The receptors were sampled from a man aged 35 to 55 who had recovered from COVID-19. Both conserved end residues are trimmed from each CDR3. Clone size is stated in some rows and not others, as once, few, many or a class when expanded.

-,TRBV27,ASTPSNEKLF
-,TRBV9,ASSAGLAVSYEQY
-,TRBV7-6,ASSLAGGPDEQF
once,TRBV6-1,ASSELRTSYEQY
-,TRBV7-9,ASSSGTVSGNTIY
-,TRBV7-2,ASSWSRDIQY
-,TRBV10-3,AIRTGGSTSGANVLT
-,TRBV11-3,ASSGYRGRETQY
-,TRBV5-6,ASSLQGAGGNEQF
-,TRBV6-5,ASAAQVNQPQH
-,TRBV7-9,ASSLAPQGAETQY
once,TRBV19,ASSKGDTEAF
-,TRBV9,ASSALTGPYNSPLH
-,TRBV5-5,ASSSGLAGTRRTDTQY
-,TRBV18,ASSRPGTSGIRSSTQY
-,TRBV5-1,ATSDGPGLAREGQY
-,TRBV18,ASSAQGAYNEQF
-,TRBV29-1,SVEEEQGPRGYGYT
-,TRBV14,ASSLQGTDTQY
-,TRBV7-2,ASNRNTEAF
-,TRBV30,AWSTGLNTEAF
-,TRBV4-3,ASSQDWGSAGRQY
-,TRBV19,ASSIGPQGLFEADVVSNQPQH
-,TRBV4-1,ASSLRDIDTQY
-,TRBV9,ASSKTGYEQY
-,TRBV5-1,ASSLGIGNEQF
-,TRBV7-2,ASSLDPSRTDTQY
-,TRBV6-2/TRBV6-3,ASSFPGNSPLH
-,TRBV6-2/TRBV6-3,ASSTTGVTEAF
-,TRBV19,ASSMVPGGNQPQH
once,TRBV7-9,ASSLVAGAVTDTQY
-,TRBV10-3,AISEVRDSYT
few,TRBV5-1,ASSRGLAGDETQY
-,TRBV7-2,ASSRSGTGPSPLH
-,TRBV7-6,ASSFGGDGETQY
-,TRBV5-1,ASSLYTGGNGYT
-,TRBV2,ASTPRRGETQY
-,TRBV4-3,ASSQDSGSNQPQH
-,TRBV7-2,ASSLPYAGQGAYEQY
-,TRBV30,AWRPRGVNIQY
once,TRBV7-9,ASSLLPGQGIDEAF
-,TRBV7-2,ASIQGAGQPQH
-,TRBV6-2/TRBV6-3,ASSRTGGWYQPQH
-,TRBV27,ASSPGYREGYT
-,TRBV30,AWRSQINTGELF